The present TCR beta chain was sequenced within a study of CD8 T cells in ankylosing spondylitis. Study-level points and caveats: A subset of motif variants has previously been described in the synovial fluid and blood of reactive arthritis.

TCRdb itself ran the 5' RACE reads through MiXCR, one entry per CDR3 protein. This table has more than 95,000 distinct CDR3 sequences, roughly 8% appearing once. Trimming took off 0 bases at V and 3 bases at J, with 18 bases between the two ends. CDR3 length equals 16 residues. The germline V gene has CDR1 DFQATT and CDR2 SNEGSKA (reference sequence). This clonotype was found many times. Antigen: not known. The origin of this receptor is a male donor with ankylosing spondylitis or in good health (not recorded which). Sequencing was done on a sample of blood, either unsorted or a sorted T cell fraction (not recorded which). V usage is TRBV20-1 and J usage is TRBJ2-7; possible D gene TRBD2, 5 bases. The CDR3 spells CSARDPVSAAVYEQYF. The CDR3 coding sequence is TGCAGTGCTAGAGATCCCGTTTCAGCGGCAGTCTACGAGCAGTACTTC.